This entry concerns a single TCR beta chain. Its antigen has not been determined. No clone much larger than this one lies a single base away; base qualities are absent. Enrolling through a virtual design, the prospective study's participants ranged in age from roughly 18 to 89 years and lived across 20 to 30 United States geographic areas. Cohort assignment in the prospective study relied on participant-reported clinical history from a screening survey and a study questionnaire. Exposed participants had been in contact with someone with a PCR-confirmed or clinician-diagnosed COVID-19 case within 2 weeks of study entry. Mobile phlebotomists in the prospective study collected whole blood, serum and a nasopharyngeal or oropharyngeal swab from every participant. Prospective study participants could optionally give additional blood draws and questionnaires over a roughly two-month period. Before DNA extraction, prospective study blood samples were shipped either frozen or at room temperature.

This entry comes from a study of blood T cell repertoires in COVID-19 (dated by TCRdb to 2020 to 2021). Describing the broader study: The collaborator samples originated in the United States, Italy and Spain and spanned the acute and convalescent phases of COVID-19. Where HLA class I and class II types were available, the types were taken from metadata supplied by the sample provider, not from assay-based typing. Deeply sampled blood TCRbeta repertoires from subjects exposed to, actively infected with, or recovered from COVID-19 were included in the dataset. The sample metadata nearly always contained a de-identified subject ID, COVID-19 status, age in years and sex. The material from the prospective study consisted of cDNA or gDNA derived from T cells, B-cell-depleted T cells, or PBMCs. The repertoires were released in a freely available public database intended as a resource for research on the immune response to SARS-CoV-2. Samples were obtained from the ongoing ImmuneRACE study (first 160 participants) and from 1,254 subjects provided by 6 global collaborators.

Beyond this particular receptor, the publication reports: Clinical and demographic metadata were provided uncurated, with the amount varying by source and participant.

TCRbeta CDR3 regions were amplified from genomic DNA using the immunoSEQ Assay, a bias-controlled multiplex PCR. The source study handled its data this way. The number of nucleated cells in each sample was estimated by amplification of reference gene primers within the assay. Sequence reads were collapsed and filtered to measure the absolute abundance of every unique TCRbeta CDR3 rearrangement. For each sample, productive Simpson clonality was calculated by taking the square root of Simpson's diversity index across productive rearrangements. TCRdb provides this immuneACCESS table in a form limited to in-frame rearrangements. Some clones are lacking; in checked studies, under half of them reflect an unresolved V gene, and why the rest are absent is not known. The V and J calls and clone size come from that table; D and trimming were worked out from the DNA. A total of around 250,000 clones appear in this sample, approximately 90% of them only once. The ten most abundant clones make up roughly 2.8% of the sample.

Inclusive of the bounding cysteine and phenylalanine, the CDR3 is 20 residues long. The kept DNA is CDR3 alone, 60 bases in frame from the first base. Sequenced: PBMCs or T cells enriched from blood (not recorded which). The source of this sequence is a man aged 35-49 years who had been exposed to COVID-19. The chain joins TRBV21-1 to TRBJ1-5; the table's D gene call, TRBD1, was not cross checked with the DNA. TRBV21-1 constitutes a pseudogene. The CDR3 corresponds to CASTKGPGQGRSGGNQPQHF. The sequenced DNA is TGTGCCAGCACCAAAGGCCCGGGACAGGGGCGTTCGGGGGGCAATCAGCCCCAGCATTTT.